These T cell receptor beta chains were read from a single sample in a study of patients and donors after allogeneic stem cell transplantation. TCRdb itself ran the RT-PCR reads through MiXCR, one entry per CDR3 protein. The table has about 410,000 distinct CDR3 sequences, under 20% seen once. Material for sequencing was blood, either unsorted or a sorted T cell fraction (not recorded which). These receptors were collected from a human donor who was either an allogeneic HSCT recipient or a stem cell or donor lymphocyte infusion donor (not recorded which). It is not recorded whose cells these are; they may come from a transplant donor. CDR3s include the opening cysteine and the closing phenylalanine or tryptophan. The D gene is left open where the match is weak. For some rows the clone size is stated as once, few or many, or as a class when expanded; others skip it.

D gene	V gene	J gene	clone size	CDR3 DNA	CDR3 protein
TRBD2	TRBV28	TRBJ2-5	NA	TGTGCCAGCAGTTTACCGGGAGGGGGAGAGACCCAGTACTTC	CASSLPGGGETQYF
NA	TRBV20-1	TRBJ2-1	NA	TGCAGTGCTAGAACCGGCCGTGAGCAGTTCTTC	CSARTGREQFF
NA	TRBV2	TRBJ2-5	NA	TGTGCCAGCGAATTACGGGTAACAGAGACCCAGTACTTC	CASELRVTETQYF
TRBD2	TRBV6-5	TRBJ2-7	few	TGTGCCAGCAGTTACGACGTAGCGGGAGACTTCTACGAGCAGTACTTC	CASSYDVAGDFYEQYF
NA	TRBV12-3/TRBV12-4	TRBJ2-4	few	TGTGCCAGCAGCTCCCTCGGACACCCCAAAAACATTCAGTACTTC	CASSSLGHPKNIQYF
TRBD2	TRBV4-2	TRBJ2-1	few	TGTGCCAGCAGCCAAGGTAGCGGGGTTCATGAGCAGTTCTTC	CASSQGSGVHEQFF
TRBD2	TRBV6-5	TRBJ2-5	NA	TGTGCCAGCAGTTATCTTCTCTTCGCGGGGGGGCAGGGAGAGACCCAGTACTTC	CASSYLLFAGGQGETQYF
TRBD1	TRBV6-1	TRBJ2-7	NA	TGTGCCAGCAGGTCCGGGACAGGGGGCTCCTACGAGCAGTACTTC	CASRSGTGGSYEQYF
NA	TRBV3-1	TRBJ1-6	NA	TGTGCCAGCAGCCAAGGAGCAACCCAGTCACCCCTCCACTTT	CASSQGATQSPLHF
TRBD1	TRBV6-1	TRBJ1-5	few	TGTGCCAGCAACTTGGAAACAGGGGCCTTCAATCAGCCCCAGCATTTT	CASNLETGAFNQPQHF
TRBD2	TRBV4-1	TRBJ2-5	NA	TGCGCCAGCAGCCACGACGGGAGGGAAGGTGAGACCCAGTACTTC	CASSHDGREGETQYF
NA	TRBV6-1	TRBJ2-3	few	TGTGCCAGCAGAACCTCCGGGTCAGATACGCAGTATTTT	CASRTSGSDTQYF
NA	TRBV12-3/TRBV12-4	TRBJ1-2	NA	TGTGCCAGCAGTTCAAGGGGGGAAGACTATGGCTACACCTTC	CASSSRGEDYGYTF
TRBD2	TRBV7-3	TRBJ2-7	NA	TGTGCCAGCAGCTTAGCGCCGACTAGCGGGAGGTACGAGCAGTACTTC	CASSLAPTSGRYEQYF
NA	TRBV7-2	TRBJ1-5	NA	TGTGCCAGCAGCTTAGTAGCACCGAGCAATCAGCCCCAGCATTTT	CASSLVAPSNQPQHF
NA	TRBV10-3	TRBJ1-2	few	TGTGCCATCAGTGCTTTGGGGGGGGAAGAGGACTATGGCTACACCTTC	CAISALGGEEDYGYTF
NA	TRBV6-6	TRBJ1-1	many	TGTGCCAGCAGTTACTCCACTGAAGCTTTCTTT	CASSYSTEAFF
TRBD1	TRBV27	TRBJ1-2	once	TGTGCCAGCAGTTTATTAGGGACAGCTAACTATGGCTACACCTTC	CASSLLGTANYGYTF